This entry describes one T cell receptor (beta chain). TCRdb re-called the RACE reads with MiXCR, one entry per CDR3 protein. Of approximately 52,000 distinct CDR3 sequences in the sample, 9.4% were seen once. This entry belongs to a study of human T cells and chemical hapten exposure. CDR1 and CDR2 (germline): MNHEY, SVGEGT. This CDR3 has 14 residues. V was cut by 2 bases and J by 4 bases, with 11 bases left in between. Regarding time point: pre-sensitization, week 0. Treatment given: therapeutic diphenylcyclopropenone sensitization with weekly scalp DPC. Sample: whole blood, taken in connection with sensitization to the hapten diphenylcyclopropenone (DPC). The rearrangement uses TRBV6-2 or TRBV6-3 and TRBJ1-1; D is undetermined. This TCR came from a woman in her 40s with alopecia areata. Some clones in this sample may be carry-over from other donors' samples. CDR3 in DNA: TGTGCCAGCAGTTACAAAGGGTCGGTCACTGAAGCTTTCTTT. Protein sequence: CASSYKGSVTEAFF.